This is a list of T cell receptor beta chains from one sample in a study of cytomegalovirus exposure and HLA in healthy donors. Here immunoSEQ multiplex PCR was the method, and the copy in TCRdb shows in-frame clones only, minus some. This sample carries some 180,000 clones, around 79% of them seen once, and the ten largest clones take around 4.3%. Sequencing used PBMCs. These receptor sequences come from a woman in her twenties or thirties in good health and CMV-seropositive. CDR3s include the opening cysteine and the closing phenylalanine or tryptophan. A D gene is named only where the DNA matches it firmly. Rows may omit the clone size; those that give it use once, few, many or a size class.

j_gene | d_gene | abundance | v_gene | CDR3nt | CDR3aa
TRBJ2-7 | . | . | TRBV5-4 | TGTGCCAGCAGCTCCGAGGAGGGCCCACGCTACGAGCAGTACTTC | CASSSEEGPRYEQYF
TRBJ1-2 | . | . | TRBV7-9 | TGTGCCAGCAGCTTAGGGGCAGGGAATGGCTACACCTTC | CASSLGAGNGYTF
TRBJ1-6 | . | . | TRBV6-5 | TGTGCCAGCAGTTCACCCAACAGCCGCCATAATTCACCCCTCCACTTT | CASSSPNSRHNSPLHF
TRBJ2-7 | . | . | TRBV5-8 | TGTGCCAGCAGCTTGGACAGGTCAACCTACGAGCAGTACTTC | CASSLDRSTYEQYF
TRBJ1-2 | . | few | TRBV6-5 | TGTGCCAGCAGTTATACCCAGGGATATGGCTATGGCTACACCTTC | CASSYTQGYGYGYTF
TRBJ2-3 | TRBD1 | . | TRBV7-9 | TGTGCCAGCAGCTTGCCAGGGGGCGAGGCAGATACGCAGTATTTT | CASSLPGGEADTQYF
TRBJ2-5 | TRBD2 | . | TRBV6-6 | TGTGCCAGCAGATCTAGCGGGGGGTTAGTACAAGAGACCCAGTACTTC | CASRSSGGLVQETQYF
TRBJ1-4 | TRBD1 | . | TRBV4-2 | TGTGCCAGCAGCCAAGAAGAGGGACAGGGTGATGAAAAACTGTTTTTT | CASSQEEGQGDEKLFF
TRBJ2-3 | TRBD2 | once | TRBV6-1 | TGTGCCAGCAGTGTAGTGGGAGGGCCTTCTGGCACAGATACGCAGTATTTT | CASSVVGGPSGTDTQYF
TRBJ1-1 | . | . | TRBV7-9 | TGTGCCAGCAGCTCCACAGGGCTGAACACTGAAGCTTTCTTT | CASSSTGLNTEAFF
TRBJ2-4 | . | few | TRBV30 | TGTGCCTGGAGTCTCCCACCGACAGGCAACATTCAGTACTTC | CAWSLPPTGNIQYF
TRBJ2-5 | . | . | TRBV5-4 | TGTGCCAGCAGTTCGACCGACGGGATCCAAGAGACCCAGTACTTC | CASSSTDGIQETQYF
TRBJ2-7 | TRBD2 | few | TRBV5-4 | TGTGCCAGCAGCTTTACTAGCGGGGGATGGGACGAGCAGTACTTC | CASSFTSGGWDEQYF
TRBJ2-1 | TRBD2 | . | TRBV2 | TGTGCCAGCACTACCGAACTAGCGGGAGTTTTCAGGTTCGGGAATGAGCAGTTCTTC | CASTTELAGVFRFGNEQFF
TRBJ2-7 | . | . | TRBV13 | TGTGCCAGCAGCTCCACCCAGGGGCCAGAGTACGAGCAGTACTTC | CASSSTQGPEYEQYF
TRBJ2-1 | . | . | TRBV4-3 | TGCGCCAGCAGCCAAGATGCGGCTAGTATATCCTACAATGAGCAGTTCTTC | CASSQDAASISYNEQFF
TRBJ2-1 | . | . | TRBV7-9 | TGTGCCAGCAGCGTGAGGGACATAACCTACAATGAGCAGTTCTTC | CASSVRDITYNEQFF
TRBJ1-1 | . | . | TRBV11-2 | TGTGCCAGCAGCTTGAAGGGGGGGACTGAAGCTTTCTTT | CASSLKGGTEAFF
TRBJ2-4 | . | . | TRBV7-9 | TGTGCCAGCAGCACAGGGTTAGCCAAAAACATTCAGTACTTC | CASSTGLAKNIQYF
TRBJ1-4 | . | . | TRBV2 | TGTGCCAGCACCCGGCAGACTTCTAATGAAAAACTGTTTTTT | CASTRQTSNEKLFF
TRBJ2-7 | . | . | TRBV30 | TGTGCCTGGAGTTCAGGTTCGGACGAGCAGTACTTC | CAWSSGSDEQYF
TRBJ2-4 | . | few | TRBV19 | TGTGCCAGTGGCCCGGGGGGCGCCAAAAACATTCAGTACTTC | CASGPGGAKNIQYF
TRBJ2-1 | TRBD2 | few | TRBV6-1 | TGTGCCAGCAGTGAAAGAGCGGGGGGAACTAGCTCCTACAATGAGCAGTTCTTC | CASSERAGGTSSYNEQFF
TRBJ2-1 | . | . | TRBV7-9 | TGTGCCAGCAGCCCAGCGGGCCCTCAAGCGGTCGATGAGCAGTTCTTC | CASSPAGPQAVDEQFF
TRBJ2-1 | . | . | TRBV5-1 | TGCGCCAGCAGCCAAACAGGGAGCTCCTACAATGAGCAGTTCTTC | CASSQTGSSYNEQFF
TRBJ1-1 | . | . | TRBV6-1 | TGTGCCAGCAGTGGACAGGAGAACACTGAAGCTTTCTTT | CASSGQENTEAFF
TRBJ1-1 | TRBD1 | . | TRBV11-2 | TGTGCCAGCAGCCGAAACAGGGGGCCGAACATGAACACTGAAGCTTTCTTT | CASSRNRGPNMNTEAFF
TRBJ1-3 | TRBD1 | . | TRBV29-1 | TGCAGCGTCGCCGGGACAGAGGCCTCTGGAAACACCATATATTTT | CSVAGTEASGNTIYF
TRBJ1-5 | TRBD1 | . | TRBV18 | TGTGCCAGCTCAAGGACAGGGTTGGGGCAGCCCCAGCATTTT | CASSRTGLGQPQHF
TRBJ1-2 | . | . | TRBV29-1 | TGCAGCGTTGGAGGCACACCATCCTTTTTC | CSVGGTPSFF
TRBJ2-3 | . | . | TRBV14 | TGTGCCAGCAGCCAAGAGACAGCCTACACAGATACGCAGTATTTT | CASSQETAYTDTQYF
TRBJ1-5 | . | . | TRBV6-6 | TGTGCCAGCAGCTACGGGGAGGCGCATAGGGCCCAGCATTTT | CASSYGEAHRAQHF
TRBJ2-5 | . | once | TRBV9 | TGTGCCAGCAGCGTAGCTGAGGGACAACTACAAGAGACCCAGTACTTC | CASSVAEGQLQETQYF
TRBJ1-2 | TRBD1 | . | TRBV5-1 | TGCGCCAGCAGCTTAGGGTCGGACAGGGTCGGCTACACCTTC | CASSLGSDRVGYTF
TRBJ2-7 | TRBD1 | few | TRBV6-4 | TGTGCCAGCAGTGACTCTGACAGGGTAGGAGAGCAGTACTTC | CASSDSDRVGEQYF
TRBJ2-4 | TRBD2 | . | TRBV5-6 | TGTGCCAGCAGCTTGGGGGCGGGGGAAGCCAAAAACATTCAGTACTTC | CASSLGAGEAKNIQYF
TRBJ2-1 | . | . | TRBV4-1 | TGCGCCAGCAGCCAAGTTCTTAGCTACAATGAGCAGTTCTTC | CASSQVLSYNEQFF
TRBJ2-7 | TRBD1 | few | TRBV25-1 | TGTGCCAGCAGTGGCCCGGGACAGGCCGACCCACCCTACGAGCAGTACTTC | CASSGPGQADPPYEQYF
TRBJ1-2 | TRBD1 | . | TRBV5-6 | TGTGCCAGCAGCTCTGGGACAGGGCAGATGAGAGGCTACACCTTC | CASSSGTGQMRGYTF
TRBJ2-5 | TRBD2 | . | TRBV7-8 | TGTGCCAGCGGCTTAGCTAGCGGGGGGGCTGGGGAGACCCAGTACTTC | CASGLASGGAGETQYF
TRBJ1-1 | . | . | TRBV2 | TGTGCCAGCAGTGAACAGGGGCCCGGCACTGAAGCTTTCTTT | CASSEQGPGTEAFF
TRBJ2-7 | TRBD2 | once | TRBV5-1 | TGCGCCAGCACCTCCTCGGGGGAGGGCTACGAGCAGTACTTC | CASTSSGEGYEQYF
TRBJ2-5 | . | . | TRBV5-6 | TGTGCCAGCAGCTTAAGGGGAATCCAAGAGACCCAGTACTTC | CASSLRGIQETQYF
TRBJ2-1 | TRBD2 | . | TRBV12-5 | TGTGCTAGTGGCTCCGGGACTAGCGGGTCAGAAGAGCAGTTCTTC | CASGSGTSGSEEQFF
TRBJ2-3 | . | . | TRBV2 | TGTGCCAGCACGGAGACAGCTAGCACAGATACGCAGTATTTT | CASTETASTDTQYF
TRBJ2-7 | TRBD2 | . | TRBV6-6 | TGTGCCAGCACCCCCGCCGGGAGGGCCTTCGACGAGCAGTACTTC | CASTPAGRAFDEQYF
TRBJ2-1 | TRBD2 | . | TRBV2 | TGTGCCAGCAGTCTAGCTAGCGGGATTTACAATGAGCAGTTCTTC | CASSLASGIYNEQFF
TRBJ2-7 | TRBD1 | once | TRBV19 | TGTGCCAGTAATGACAGGGTGGGCAACTACGAGCAGTACTTC | CASNDRVGNYEQYF
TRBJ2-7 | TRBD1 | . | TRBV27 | TGTGCCAGCGGCTCTTGGGACAGGGGCTACGAGCAGTACTTC | CASGSWDRGYEQYF
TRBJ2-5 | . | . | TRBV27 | TGTGCCAGCAGTTTAAGGGGTCGTGGTGAGACCCAGTACTTC | CASSLRGRGETQYF
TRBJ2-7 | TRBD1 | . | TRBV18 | TGTGCCAGCTCTCCGGGACAGGGCTCAGGGCAGTACTTC | CASSPGQGSGQYF
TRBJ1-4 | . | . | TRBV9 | TGTGCCAGCAGCGTAGGCGGCTCCGGAGCTAATGAAAAACTGTTTTTT | CASSVGGSGANEKLFF
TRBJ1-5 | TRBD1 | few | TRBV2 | TGTGCCAGCAGTGTCCGGGACAGGTATAGCAATCAGCCCCAGCATTTT | CASSVRDRYSNQPQHF
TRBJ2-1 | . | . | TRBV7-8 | TGTGCCAGCAGCTTACCCAGATTGACTAGGTTCAATGAGCAGTTCTTC | CASSLPRLTRFNEQFF
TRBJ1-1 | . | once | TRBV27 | TGTGCCAGCACCCAAGGACGAGGGGGATACACTGAAGCTTTCTTT | CASTQGRGGYTEAFF
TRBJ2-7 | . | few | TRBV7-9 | TGTGCCAGCAGCCATAGGACAGTATCTACCTACGAGCAGTACTTC | CASSHRTVSTYEQYF
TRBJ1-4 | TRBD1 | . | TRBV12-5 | TGTGCTAGTGGTTCTCCGGGACAGGGGGAAACTAATGAAAAACTGTTTTTT | CASGSPGQGETNEKLFF
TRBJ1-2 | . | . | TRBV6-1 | TGTGCCAGCAGTGAAGGATTAGGGCGGGCGGGTGGCTACACCTTC | CASSEGLGRAGGYTF
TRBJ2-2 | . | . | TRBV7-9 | TGTGCCAGCAGCTACCGTCGGCGGGGTGAGGGCGGGGAGCTGTTTTTT | CASSYRRRGEGGELFF
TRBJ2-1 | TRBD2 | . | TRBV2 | TGTGCCAGCAGGCGATTTACTAGCGAAAACAATGAGCAGTTCTTC | CASRRFTSENNEQFF